A few counts support the clone carrying this TCR beta chain. The target antigen is unknown. Sorting based on CD45RO/CCR7/CD25/CD127/CD95/CD27 separated CD4+ naive, central memory, regulatory and stem cell-like memory cells. These data come from a study of beta chain features in type 1 diabetes. Of the isolated RNA, all was reverse transcribed, and so the sequenced material was expressed TCRB transcripts. Sequencing used immunoSEQ multiplex PCR; TCRdb keeps in-frame clones, though not all of them. The top ten hold 0.017% of the sample, which has some 270,000 clones, 11% seen once. CDR3 length equals 16 residues. Trimming stripped 6 bases from V and 6 bases from J, with 22 bases between. CDR1 is SGDLS, CDR2 YYNGEE, per germline. Whole-study results and caveats: Overrepresentation of cells with high TCR expression could result from cDNA sequencing. Possible PCR preference for shorter templates applied equally to patients and controls. Significant though moderate, a shortening of TCRB CDR3s appeared in all four CD4+ subsets of Type 1 diabetes patients.

The TCR was taken from a man aged 25 to 45 with type 1 diabetes. Specimen: naive CD4+ T cells from blood. The chain has TRBV9 and TRBJ2-1; D possibly corresponds to TRBD2 (6 bases). The CDR3 protein is CASTPWRASTANEQFF. CDR3 nucleotides: TGTGCCAGCACCCCCTGGAGGGCCTCTACAGCCAATGAGCAGTTCTTC. The full variable domain, its missing parts supplied by reference TRBV9 and TRBJ2-1, is DSGVTQTPKHLITATGQRVTLRCSPRSGDLSVYWYQQSLDQGLQFLIQYYNGEERAKGNILERFSAQQFPDLHSELNLSSLELGDSALYFCASTPWRASTANEQFFGPGTRLTVL.